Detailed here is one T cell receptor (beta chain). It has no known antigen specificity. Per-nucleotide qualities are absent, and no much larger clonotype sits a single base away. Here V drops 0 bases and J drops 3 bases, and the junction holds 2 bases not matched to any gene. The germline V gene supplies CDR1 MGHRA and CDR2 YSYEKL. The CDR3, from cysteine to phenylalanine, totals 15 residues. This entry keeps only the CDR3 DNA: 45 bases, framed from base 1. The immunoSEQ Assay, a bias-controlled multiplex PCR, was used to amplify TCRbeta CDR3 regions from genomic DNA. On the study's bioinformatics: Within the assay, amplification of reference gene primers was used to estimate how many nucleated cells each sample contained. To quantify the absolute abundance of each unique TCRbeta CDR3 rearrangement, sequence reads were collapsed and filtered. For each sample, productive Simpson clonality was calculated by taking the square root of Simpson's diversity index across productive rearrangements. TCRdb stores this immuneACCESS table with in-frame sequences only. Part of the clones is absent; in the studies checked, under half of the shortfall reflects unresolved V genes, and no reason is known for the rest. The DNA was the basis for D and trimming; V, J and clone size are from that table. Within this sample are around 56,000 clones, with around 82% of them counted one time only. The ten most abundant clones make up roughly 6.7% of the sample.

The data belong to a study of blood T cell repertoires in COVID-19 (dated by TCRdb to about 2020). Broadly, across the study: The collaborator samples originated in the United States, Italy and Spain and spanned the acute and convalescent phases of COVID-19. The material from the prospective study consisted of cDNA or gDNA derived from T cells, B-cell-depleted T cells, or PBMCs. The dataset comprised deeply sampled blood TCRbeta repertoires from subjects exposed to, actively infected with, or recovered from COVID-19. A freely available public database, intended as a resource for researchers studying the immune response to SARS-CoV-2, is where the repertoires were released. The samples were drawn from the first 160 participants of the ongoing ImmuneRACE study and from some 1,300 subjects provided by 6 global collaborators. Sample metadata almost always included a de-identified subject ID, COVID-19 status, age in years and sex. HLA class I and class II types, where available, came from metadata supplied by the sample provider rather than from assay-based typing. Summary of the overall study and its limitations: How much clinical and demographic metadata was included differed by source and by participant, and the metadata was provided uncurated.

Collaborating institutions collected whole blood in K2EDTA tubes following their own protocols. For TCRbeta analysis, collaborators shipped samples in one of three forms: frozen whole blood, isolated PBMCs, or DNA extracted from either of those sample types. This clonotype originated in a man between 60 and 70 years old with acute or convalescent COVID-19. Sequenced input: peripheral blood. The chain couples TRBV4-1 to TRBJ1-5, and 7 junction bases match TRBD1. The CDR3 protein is CASSQEQGINQPQHF. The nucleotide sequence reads TGCGCCAGCAGCCAAGAACAGGGGATCAATCAGCCCCAGCATTTT.